This TCR beta chain stems from a study of cytomegalovirus exposure and HLA in healthy donors. Amplification used 60 Vbeta primers and 13 Jbeta primers. The method was immunoSEQ multiplex PCR; TCRdb's version includes in-frame clones alone and lacks a portion of them. The repertoire table contains around 140,000 clones. The V end lost 6 bases, the J end lost 2 bases, and 16 bases lay between the germline ends. The V gene's germline CDR1 is MGHDK and CDR2 SYGVNS. This CDR3 region has 15 residues. Study-wide findings and caveats: When a later analysis compared HLA-associated TCR beta chains with equally common others, the HLA-associated chains turned out to be more clonally expanded and to have lower generation probabilities.

As to this clone: Its antigen is unidentified.

This clonotype was sampled from a man aged 18 to 30 in good health and CMV-seronegative. The sequencing input was PBMCs. The chain carries TRBV25-1 and TRBJ1-1, with D perhaps matching TRBD1 (5 bases). CDR3: CASRTEPHLNTEAFF. The CDR3 nucleotides are TGTGCCAGCAGGACAGAGCCGCACCTTAACACTGAAGCTTTCTTT. The full variable domain, in which reference TRBV25-1 and TRBJ1-1 provide the parts outside the CDR3, is EADIYQTPRYLVIGTGKKITLECSQTMGHDKMYWYQQDPGMELHLIHYSYGVNSTEKGDLSSESTVSRIRTEHFPLTLESARPSHTSQYLCASRTEPHLNTEAFFGQGTRLTVV.